The 26 T cell receptor beta chains in this list originate from one sample, sequenced in a study of shared clonotypes between healthy human individuals. Some clones are missing from TCRdb's copy, which holds only in-frame ones; the method was immunoSEQ multiplex PCR. In the table there are over 2,000,000 clones, roughly 95% of which are singletons. CD45RO-negative CD8 cells positively selected for CCR7 made up the naive population, which excluded terminally differentiated effector memory CD45RA+ cells. The specimen sequenced was naive CD8+ T cells from PBMCs. These receptors all stem from a man younger than 35 in good health. Some clones in this sample may be carry-over from other donors' samples.

The rearrangement joins TRBV7-9 to TRBJ2-1; D assignment may be TRBD1 or TRBD2 (5 bases each). Germline V gene data show CDR1 as SEHNR and CDR2 as FQNEAQ (reference sequence). The germline V and J ends were trimmed by 1 base and 10 bases, with 17 bases remaining between them. This CDR3 has 15 residues. The CDR3 reads CASSLGGGVDGEQFF. The CDR3 DNA is TGTGCCAGCAGCTTAGGTGGGGGAGTGGATGGGGAGCAGTTCTTC. Combining the CDR3 with reference TRBV7-9 and TRBJ2-1 gives the whole variable domain DTGVSQNPRHKITKRGQNVTFRCDPISEHNRLYWYRQTLGQGPEFLTYFQNEAQLEKSRLLSDRFSAERPKGSFSTLEIQRTEQGDSAMYLCASSLGGGVDGEQFFGPGTRLTVL.

The chain recombines TRBV27 with TRBJ2-2, with 9 bases fitting TRBD1. This CDR3 contains 24 residues. The J segment lost 1 base and the V segment lost 2 bases, leaving 26 bases of the junction unmatched. The V gene's germline CDR1 is MNHEY and CDR2 SMNVEV (reference sequence). The CDR3 here is CASSLTPPGQGLIRELENTGELFF. CDR3 bases: TGTGCCAGCAGTTTAACCCCACCGGGACAGGGCCTAATCCGTGAATTAGAGAACACCGGGGAGCTGTTTTTT.

The gene calls are TRBV4-1 and TRBJ1-2, with 7 bases matching TRBD1. Germline V gives CDR1 MGHRA, CDR2 YSYEKL. V shed 2 bases, J shed 3 bases, and the junction held 9 bases outside the gene matches. CDR3 length: 16 amino acids. The CDR3 reads CASSQRTGVGDYGYTF. In DNA, the CDR3 is TGCGCCAGCAGCCAACGGACAGGCGTTGGGGACTATGGCTACACCTTC.

The genes are TRBV15 and TRBJ1-3; the D is unclear. This CDR3 has 15 residues. Trimming stripped 3 bases from V and 4 bases from J, with 13 bases between. Germline V gene lookup returns CDR1 LNHNV and CDR2 YYDKDF (reference sequence). The CDR3 region is CATSSVVGQGNTIYF. The CDR3 coding sequence is TGTGCCACCAGCAGCGTGGTCGGGCAGGGAAACACCATATATTTT.

The chain carries TRBV5-1 and TRBJ2-7; tentatively, D is TRBD1 (5 bases). Germline V gives CDR1 SGHRS, CDR2 YFSETQ. Trimming took 3 bases from V and 6 from J, leaving 16 bases between them. The CDR3 loop spans 14 amino acids. The CDR3 DNA reads TGCGCCAGCAGCTCCGAATTCAGTAGGGGCGAGCAGTACTTC. This gives the protein CASSSEFSRGEQYF.

The J gene is TRBJ2-3, the V gene TRBV5-5; D call uncertain. The CDR3 is made up of 17 amino acids. Germline CDR1 reads SGHKS; CDR2 reads YYEKEE (reference sequence). Trimming cost V 1 base and J 0 bases, with 15 bases left between them. The CDR3 reads CASSLRVADLSTDTQYF. CDR3 bases: TGTGCCAGCAGCTTGAGGGTTGCGGACCTTAGCACAGATACGCAGTATTTT.

In its sample, this clone was seen once. This chain connects TRBV2 to TRBJ2-3; D gene ambiguous. V shed 7 bases and J shed 0 bases, with 14 bases lying between them. The CDR3 is 15 residues long. CDR1 is SNHLY, CDR2 FYNNEI, per germline. CDR3 region: CASTGRGFSTDTQYF. CDR3 DNA sequence: TGTGCCAGCACAGGCCGAGGCTTTAGCACAGATACGCAGTATTTT.

The chain has TRBV11-2 and TRBJ2-7; 7 bases map to TRBD1. The germline V gene encodes CDR1 SGHAT and CDR2 FQNNGV. CDR3 length: 13 residues. The junction had 6 bases not matched to a gene; V was cut back by 5 bases and J by 5 bases. The CDR3 here is CASSPWTGNEQYF. The CDR3 coding sequence is TGTGCCAGCAGCCCCTGGACAGGTAACGAGCAGTACTTC.

V gene TRBV6-5 combines with J gene TRBJ2-1, with a weak D call TRBD1 (5 bases). CDR1 MNHEY and CDR2 SVGAGI come from the germline V gene. CDR3 length: 12 amino acids. V lost 4 bases, J lost 10 bases, and 11 bases lay in between. CDR3 residues: CASSSPTDEQFF. DNA of the CDR3: TGTGCCAGCAGTTCACCGACAGACGAGCAGTTCTTC.

The gene calls are TRBV30 and TRBJ2-5; a weak D match, TRBD2 (5 bases). V shed 5 bases and J shed 7 bases, with 17 bases lying between them. Germline CDR1 GTSNPN, CDR2 SVGIG (reference sequence). The CDR3 consists of 13 residues. CDR3 bases: TGTGCCTGGGGCCTGGTAGGGAGAGGGACCCAGTACTTC. Translation: CAWGLVGRGTQYF.

On this clone: Other DNA sequences in the same sample also yield this CDR3. This chain joins TRBV27 and TRBJ1-5, with a possible D match to TRBD1 (5 bases). CDR1 and CDR2 from the germline V gene are MNHEY and SMNVEV (reference sequence). V dropped 2 bases and J dropped 3 bases, with 8 bases sitting between them. CDR3 length equals 14 residues. The DNA for the CDR3 is TGTGCCAGCAGTTTAGGGGGAATCAATCAGCCCCAGCATTTT. Encoded protein: CASSLGGINQPQHF.

The rearrangement joins TRBV6-5 to TRBJ2-5; 12 bases agree with TRBD2. Germline V gene sequence: CDR1 MNHEY, CDR2 SVGAGI. With 2 bases clipped from V and 4 bases from J, the junction kept 2 bases outside the gene matches. The CDR3 runs 15 residues. The CDR3 DNA follows: TGTGCCAGCAGTTACCTAGCGGGAGGGCCAGAGACCCAGTACTTC. It translates to CASSYLAGGPETQYF.

V usage is TRBV5-1 and J usage is TRBJ2-7, with 8 bases fitting TRBD1. Germline-derived CDR1 and CDR2 are SGHRS and YFSETQ. This CDR3 region has 15 residues. V trimming: 4 bases; J trimming: 4 bases; junction bases outside the gene matches: 10. The CDR3 coding sequence is TGCGCCAGCAGCCCTGGGACAGGACAATATTACGAGCAGTACTTC. Protein: CASSPGTGQYYEQYF.

In the case of this clone: Other DNA variants within this sample encode the same CDR3. CDR3 residues: CASSPGGSYEQYF. Written as DNA, the CDR3 is TGTGCCAGCAGTCCAGGGGGCTCCTACGAGCAGTACTTC. The chain carries TRBV6-1 and TRBJ2-7; 7 nucleotides line up with TRBD1. The CDR3 contains 13 residues. The V gene end was trimmed by 5 bases and the J gene end by 0 bases; junction bases not matched to a gene: 1. The germline V gene encodes CDR1 MNHNS and CDR2 SASEGT.

The CDR3 DNA sequence: TGTGCCAGCAGCGTAGGAGGGGAGGTCACAGATACGCAGTATTTT. It yields the protein CASSVGGEVTDTQYF. The J gene is TRBJ2-3, the V gene TRBV9; a weak D match, TRBD2 (6 bases). The CDR3 length is 15 residues. The germline V and J ends were trimmed by 0 bases and 2 bases, with 10 bases remaining between them. Germline-derived CDR1 and CDR2 are SGDLS and YYNGEE.

The chain recombines TRBV28 with TRBJ2-2; no firm D call. CDR1 is MDHEN, CDR2 SYDVKM, per germline. V lost 6 bases and J 5 bases, leaving 13 bases between the germline ends. The length of the CDR3 is 14 residues. The CDR3 protein is CASRYRSRTGELFF. CDR3 bases: TGTGCCAGCAGATACCGCTCGAGGACCGGGGAGCTGTTTTTT. Filled out from reference TRBV28 and TRBJ2-2, the complete variable domain reads DVKVTQSSRYLVKRTGEKVFLECVQDMDHENMFWYRQDPGLGLRLIYFSYDVKMKEKGDIPEGYSVSREKKERFSLILESASTNQTSMYLCASRYRSRTGELFFGEGSRLTVL.

The chain joins TRBV7-3 to TRBJ2-2; 9 bases are a match to TRBD1. This CDR3 comprises 13 residues. The ends lost 8 bases at V and 3 bases at J; junction bases unmatched: 1. Germline V CDR1 and CDR2: SGHTA, FQGTGA. The CDR3 here is CASRTGDTGELFF. In DNA form, the CDR3 reads TGTGCCAGCCGGACAGGGGACACCGGGGAGCTGTTTTTT.

This clone showed up just once. V and J are TRBV6-5 and TRBJ2-3; TRBD2 aligns across 9 bases. Trimming removed 4 bases from V and 3 bases from J; junction bases left unmatched: 8. CDR1 is MNHEY, CDR2 SVGAGI, per germline. The CDR3 contains 16 residues. The CDR3 is CASSSKAGGITDTQYF. CDR3 sequence (DNA): TGTGCCAGCAGTTCAAAAGCGGGAGGAATTACAGATACGCAGTATTTT.

A single count supports this clone. The genes are TRBV4-3 and TRBJ2-4; D is perhaps TRBD2 (6 bases). Germline V CDR1 and CDR2: LGHNA, YSLEER. CDR3 size: 15 residues. V gave up 1 base and J gave up 3 bases, with 10 bases separating them. CDR3 nucleotides: TGCGCCAGCAGCCAAGGGTCGGGAGTCAAAAACATTCAGTACTTC. Amino acid sequence: CASSQGSGVKNIQYF.

The V and J genes are TRBV7-9 and TRBJ1-5; 7 positions agree with TRBD1. Germline V gene sequence: CDR1 SEHNR, CDR2 FQNEAQ (reference sequence). The CDR3 consists of 14 residues. Trimming took 5 bases from V and 4 from J; bases not matched to a gene: 5. CDR3 DNA sequence: TGTGCCAGCAGCCAGGGGGGGAGGAATCAGCCCCAGCATTTT. Translation: CASSQGGRNQPQHF. Combining the CDR3 with reference TRBV7-9 and TRBJ1-5 gives the whole variable domain DTGVSQNPRHKITKRGQNVTFRCDPISEHNRLYWYRQTLGQGPEFLTYFQNEAQLEKSRLLSDRFSAERPKGSFSTLEIQRTEQGDSAMYLCASSQGGRNQPQHFGDGTRLSIL.

The chain combines TRBV15 with TRBJ2-1; unclear D gene. Germline CDR1 and CDR2: LNHNV and YYDKDF (reference sequence). This CDR3 has 12 amino acids. With 5 bases removed from V and 10 bases from J, the gap between germline ends came to 12 bases. The CDR3 spells CATSPQVGEQFF. CDR3 nucleotide sequence: TGTGCCACCAGCCCCCAAGTCGGAGAGCAGTTCTTC.

This clone was seen only a few times. Other DNA sequences in the same sample also yield this CDR3. V is TRBV6-5 and J is TRBJ2-6; D is undetermined. The germline V gene encodes CDR1 MNHEY and CDR2 SVGAGI. Trimming took 0 bases from V and 3 from J, leaving 0 bases between them. The CDR3 length is 13 residues. The CDR3 sequence is CASSYSGANVLTF. The CDR3 bases are TGTGCCAGCAGTTACTCTGGGGCCAACGTCCTGACTTTC.

The chain has TRBV5-1 and TRBJ1-3; possibly TRBD1 for D (6 bases). This CDR3 region has 16 residues. Germline CDR1 reads SGHRS; CDR2 reads YFSETQ. V lost 2 bases and J lost 4, with 16 bases in between. The CDR3 nucleotides read TGCGCCAGCAGCTTTCTTCCAGGGGTTGGCGGAAACACCATATATTTT. Residues: CASSFLPGVGGNTIYF.

V and J are TRBV19 and TRBJ2-1, with TRBD2 identical over 13 bases. This CDR3 spans 19 amino acids. From germline, CDR1 is LNHDA and CDR2 SQIVND (reference sequence). V shed 5 bases and J 9 bases; nucleotides not matched to a gene: 19. CDR3 sequence (DNA): TGTGCCAGTAGTTCTTATGCCCACCCACTAGCGGGAGGGCCAGGTGAGCAGTTCTTC. Protein product: CASSSYAHPLAGGPGEQFF.

Only one count was recorded for this clone. This rearrangement joins TRBV6-5 to TRBJ2-7; D may be TRBD1 or TRBD2 (5 bases each). CDR3 length: 12 residues. Trimming stripped 11 bases from V and 5 bases from J, with 16 bases between. In germline, CDR1 is MNHEY, CDR2 SVGAGI. The CDR3 sequence: CAEGPNKDEQYF. In DNA form, the CDR3 reads TGTGCCGAGGGGCCAAACAAAGACGAGCAGTACTTC.

The rearrangement links TRBV6-6 to TRBJ2-5, with 8 bases lining up with TRBD2. Germline V CDR1 and CDR2: MNHNY, SVGAGI (reference sequence). J lost 1 base, V lost 4 bases, and 5 bases had no gene match. The CDR3 spans 15 residues. CDR3 bases: TGTGCCAGCAGTTGGGTAGCGGGATTCCAAGAGACCCAGTACTTC. Translated: CASSWVAGFQETQYF.